The clone carrying this T cell receptor (beta chain) was counted only a few times. What it binds is unknown. This sample is part of a study of blood T cells in healthy people across ages. Each donor supplied roughly 9.2 milliliters of peripheral blood. Total RNA was extracted at no less than 6 micrograms per sample. Notes on the study in general: Per million T cells, TCR beta diversity dropped roughly linearly as age increased.

The second PCR ran roughly 7 to 12 cycles with a sample-barcoded 5' primer and J-beta primers. All samples gave at least 2.5 million CDR3-containing paired-end reads. From the 5' RACE reads, TCRdb called clonotypes with MiXCR, one entry per CDR3 protein. The sample lists 580,000 or so distinct CDR3 sequences; around half were seen once. The CDR3 has 15 amino acids. Deletions cut 2 bases from V and 2 bases from J, with 12 bases between. In germline, CDR1 is SGHTA, CDR2 FQGTGA. This rearrangement joins TRBV7-3 to TRBJ1-2; D remains ambiguous. The clonotype was recovered from a man of 80 years or more in good health. What was sequenced was blood. The CDR3 loop is CASSLGAGNNYGYTF. The CDR3 region has the DNA TGTGCCAGCAGCTTAGGAGCGGGAAACAACTATGGCTACACCTTC.